A single sample is the source of the 17 T cell receptor beta chains below, sequenced in a study of TIL therapy for anti-PD-1-resistant metastatic lung cancer. The time point was: pre-treatment sample, taken before nivolumab and TIL therapy. This was the immunoSEQ v3 assay. TCRdb's table, derived via immunoSEQ multiplex PCR, lists solely in-frame clones and lacks some. Of more than 20,000 clones listed, 78% were seen once; the top ten hold under 9.5%. Sequencing used blood, obtained at baseline. The receptor set was obtained from a person between 25 and 80 years old with non-small cell lung cancer.

The chain links TRBV11-2 to TRBJ1-1; D not resolved. The CDR3 runs to 14 residues. Trimming removed 6 bases at V and 5 bases at J, with 16 bases between. CDR1 is SGHAT, CDR2 FQNNGV, per germline. Written as DNA, the CDR3 is TGTGCCAGCAGGTATGGGCGTACTCGGACTGAAGCTTTCTTT. It codes for CASRYGRTRTEAFF.

The CDR3 reads CASSPTGRIQETQYF. In DNA form, the CDR3 reads TGCGCCAGCAGCCCAACCGGACGGATCCAAGAGACCCAGTACTTC. The chain employs TRBV5-1 and TRBJ2-5; unclear D gene. Trimming took 4 bases from V and 1 from J, leaving 14 bases between them. In germline, CDR1 is SGHRS, CDR2 YFSETQ. This CDR3 is 15 amino acids long.

V gene TRBV28 combines with J gene TRBJ1-1; perhaps TRBD1 as D (5 bases). CDR1 is MDHEN, CDR2 SYDVKM, per germline. Trimming left V 3 bases short and J 4 bases short, with 9 bases between. This CDR3 comprises 13 residues. In DNA form, the CDR3 reads TGTGCCAGCAGTTTTATTAGGGGCACTGAAGCTTTCTTT. This translates into CASSFIRGTEAFF.

The sample holds a few counts of this clone. The chain carries TRBV29-1 and TRBJ1-3; the D is unclear. The CDR3 is 14 amino acids. V lost 7 bases and J lost 2, with 15 bases in between. Germline V gene lookup returns CDR1 SQVTM and CDR2 ANQGSEA. The CDR3 spells CSAEWGLTGNTIYF. CDR3 DNA: TGCAGCGCCGAGTGGGGTTTAACTGGAAACACCATATATTTT.

The genes are TRBV28 and TRBJ1-1; D uncertain. The CDR3 loop spans 12 amino acids. The germline CDR1 and CDR2 sequences are MDHEN and SYDVKM. The V gene lost 8 bases and the J gene lost 7 bases, with 14 bases spanning the gap. The CDR3 loop is CASLGWGHEAFF. The CDR3 coding sequence is TGTGCCAGCTTGGGGTGGGGTCATGAAGCTTTCTTT.

This chain uses TRBV7-9 with TRBJ2-3; D is uncertain. Germline V gene data show CDR1 as SEHNR and CDR2 as FQNEAQ (reference sequence). This CDR3 is built from 13 residues. V was cut by 4 bases and J by 5 bases, with 10 bases left in between. CDR3 region: CASSSGPRDTQYF. The CDR3 bases are TGTGCCAGCAGCTCTGGACCGAGAGATACGCAGTATTTT. The variable domain in full, completed from reference TRBV7-9 and TRBJ2-3, reads DTGVSQNPRHKITKRGQNVTFRCDPISEHNRLYWYRQTLGQGPEFLTYFQNEAQLEKSRLLSDRFSAERPKGSFSTLEIQRTEQGDSAMYLCASSSGPRDTQYFGPGTRLTVL.

This clone was seen a handful of times. The chain joins TRBV29-1 to TRBJ2-5, with 8 bases matching TRBD2. Germline CDR1 reads SQVTM; CDR2 reads ANQGSEA. The CDR3 has 14 residues. The trim removed 7 bases at V and 2 bases at J, leaving 9 bases unmatched. The CDR3 here is CSGGVRGGQETQYF. The CDR3, as DNA: TGCAGCGGAGGTGTCCGGGGGGGGCAAGAGACCCAGTACTTC.

V usage is TRBV5-6 and J usage is TRBJ2-1; 10 positions match TRBD2. V dropped 0 bases and J dropped 2; count of bases not matched to a gene: 8. Germline CDR1 is SGHDT and CDR2 is YYEEEE. The CDR3 has 18 residues. The CDR3 coding sequence is TGTGCCAGCAGCTTGGGGTTTAGCGGGGGGCTACCCTACAATGAGCAGTTCTTC. Its translation is CASSLGFSGGLPYNEQFF.

Concerning this clone: Other DNA sequences in this specimen translate into the identical CDR3. The genes are TRBV5-1 and TRBJ2-7; 7 positions agree with TRBD1. The germline V gene has CDR1 SGHRS and CDR2 YFSETQ. The length of the CDR3 is 14 residues. Losses at the gene ends were 4 bases for V and 2 bases for J; bases not matched to a gene: 6. Here the CDR3 DNA reads TGCGCCAGCAGCCCTCCGGGACAGACCTACGAGCAGTACTTC. Translated, it gives CASSPPGQTYEQYF.

The chain couples TRBV18 to TRBJ2-3; maybe TRBD1 (6 bases). CDR1 KGHSH and CDR2 LQKENI come from the germline V gene. The V end was cut by 1 base, the J end by 2 bases, with 7 bases between. This CDR3 spans 14 amino acids. CDR3 nucleotides: TGTGCCAGCTCACCACGGACAGACACAGATACGCAGTATTTT. Translation gives CASSPRTDTDTQYF.

The rearrangement links TRBV5-1 to TRBJ1-1; TRBD1 is a possible D gene (5 bases). The CDR3 sequence is 12 residues long. In germline, CDR1 is SGHRS, CDR2 YFSETQ. The ends were cut back, 4 bases at V and 6 bases at J, with 10 bases in the middle. In DNA form, the CDR3 reads TGCGCCAGCAGCCCGTCGGGGGCTGAAGCTTTCTTT. Its translation: CASSPSGAEAFF. Variable domain in full (rest from reference TRBV5-1 and TRBJ1-1): KAGVTQTPRYLIKTRGQQVTLSCSPISGHRSVSWYQQTPGQGLQFLFEYFSETQRNKGNFPGRFSGRQFSNSRSEMNVSTLELGDSALYLCASSPSGAEAFFGQGTRLTVV.

In nucleotides, the CDR3 is TGTGCCATCAGCGTAGACAGGACCGGGGGCTACACCTTC. Protein product: CAISVDRTGGYTF. The J gene is TRBJ1-2, the V gene TRBV10-3; D perhaps matches TRBD1 (6 bases). Germline assignment: CDR1 ENHRY and CDR2 SYGVKD. This CDR3 is built from 13 residues. Between the trimmed V and J ends, which lost 6 bases and 8 bases, there was a span of 16 bases.

This chain links TRBV5-8 with TRBJ2-3, with 8 bases that match TRBD1. V trimming: 2 bases; J trimming: 4 bases; junction bases outside the gene matches: 6. There are 15 residues in the CDR3. Germline loops: CDR1 SGHTS, CDR2 YDEGEE. CDR3 nucleotide sequence: TGTGCCAGCAGCTTTATCGGACAGGGAGCAGATACGCAGTATTTT. Its translation: CASSFIGQGADTQYF.

This chain uses TRBV30 with TRBJ1-1, with a possible D match to TRBD1 (5 bases). V was cut by 5 bases and J by 6 bases, with 16 bases left in between. Per the germline V gene, CDR1 is GTSNPN and CDR2 is SVGIG (reference sequence). CDR3 length: 13 residues. CDR3 in DNA: TGTGCCTGGGCCCCGGGGGAAGTCGCTGAAGCTTTCTTT. Its translation is CAWAPGEVAEAFF. The variable domain in full, completed from reference TRBV30 and TRBJ1-1, reads SQTIHQWPATLVQPVGSPLSLECTVEGTSNPNLYWYRQAAGRGLQLLFYSVGIGQISSEVPQNLSASRPQDRQFILSSKKLLLSDSGFYLCAWAPGEVAEAFFGQGTRLTVV.

This chain joins TRBV7-9 and TRBJ1-2; D is unclear. Looked up from germline, CDR1 is SEHNR and CDR2 is FQNEAQ (reference sequence). This CDR3 contains 13 residues. V was clipped by 5 bases and J by 8 bases, with 15 bases between them. CDR3 protein: CASSPGQFHGYTF. The CDR3 region has the DNA TGTGCCAGCAGCCCCGGGCAGTTTCACGGCTACACCTTC.

The J gene is TRBJ1-1, the V gene TRBV19; D not resolved. V shed 5 bases and J shed 2 bases, with 12 bases lying between them. Germline loops: CDR1 LNHDA, CDR2 SQIVND (reference sequence). This CDR3 contains 14 residues. In nucleotides, the CDR3 is TGTGCCAGTAGTCTCAGTCAGGCAAACACTGAAGCTTTCTTT. As protein: CASSLSQANTEAFF.

J is TRBJ2-5 and V is TRBV27; no firm D call. V was clipped by 8 bases and J by 7 bases, with 8 bases between them. CDR1 and CDR2 from the germline V gene are MNHEY and SMNVEV (reference sequence). This CDR3 region has 10 residues. This CDR3 reads CASGIGTQYF. The DNA of the CDR3 is TGTGCCAGCGGTATAGGGACCCAGTACTTC.